The entry that follows covers one T cell receptor (beta chain) sequence. Antigen specificity is unknown. Using immunoSEQ multiplex PCR, the repertoire was profiled, and TCRdb retains in-frame clones only, with some absent. This table has millions of clones, around 94% appearing once. V was cut by 3 bases and J by 3 bases, with 20 bases left in between. The CDR3 is 17 amino acids. Germline-derived CDR1 and CDR2 are LNHDA and SQIVND (reference sequence). This sample is part of a study of shared clonotypes between healthy human individuals. For the study at large: Three plates were used per donor for CD4 naive, three for CD4 memory, two for CD8 naive and one for CD8 memory. Findings and caveats of the study: Rarefaction curves obtained for sorted subsets showed sequencing incomplete despite large depth. Memory subsets generally showed smaller estimated richness than naive subsets did. Since donors were few, the genetic and exposure-history diversity represented was limited.

V and J are TRBV19 and TRBJ2-5; maybe TRBD1 (6 bases). Sequencing was carried out using naive CD4+ T cells sorted from blood. The subset here: CD45RA+ positively selected. The TCR comes from a man aged 18-30 years in good health. In nucleotides, the CDR3 is TGTGCCAGTAGTATGTCGTCCAGGGGACAAGTTAAAGAGACCCAGTACTTC. Amino acids: CASSMSSRGQVKETQYF. The full variable domain, in which reference TRBV19 and TRBJ2-5 provide the parts outside the CDR3, is DGGITQSPKYLFRKEGQNVTLSCEQNLNHDAMYWYRQDPGQGLRLIYYSQIVNDFQKGDIAEGYSVSREKKESFPLTVTSAQKNPTAFYLCASSMSSRGQVKETQYFGPGTRLLVL.